This T cell receptor beta chain came from a study of blood T cell repertoires in COVID-19. Original data processing: Counts of nucleated cells, estimated from reference gene primer amplification, were obtained. The repertoire was sequenced with immunoSEQ multiplex PCR; TCRdb's copy has only in-frame clones and lacks some. V and J calls and clone size are as listed in that table; D and trimming were resolved from the DNA. The data hold around 320,000 clones, with about nine tenths observed a single time. The TCR sequence derives from a woman aged 45-60 years who had been exposed to COVID-19. The sample consisted of PBMCs or T cells enriched from blood (not recorded which).

CDR3 sequence (DNA): TGCGCCAGCAGCCAGGCACCGGGACAGGGTTACGAGCAGTACTTC. Its translation is CASSQAPGQGYEQYF. The chain combines TRBV4-1 with TRBJ2-7, with 9 bases lining up with TRBD1. The CDR3 consists of 15 residues. Looked up from germline, CDR1 is MGHRA and CDR2 is YSYEKL. V shed 3 bases, J shed 4 bases, and the junction held 7 bases outside the gene matches.